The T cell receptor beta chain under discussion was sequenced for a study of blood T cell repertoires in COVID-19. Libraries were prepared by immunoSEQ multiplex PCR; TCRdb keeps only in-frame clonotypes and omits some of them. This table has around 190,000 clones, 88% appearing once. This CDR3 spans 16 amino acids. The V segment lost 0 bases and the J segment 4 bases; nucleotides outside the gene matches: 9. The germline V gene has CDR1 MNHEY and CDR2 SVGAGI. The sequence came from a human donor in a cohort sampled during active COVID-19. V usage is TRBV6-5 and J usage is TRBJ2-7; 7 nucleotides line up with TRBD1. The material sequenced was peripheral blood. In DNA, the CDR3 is TGTGCCAGCAGTTACTCGATAGCAGGGGGACAGTACGAGCAGTACTTC. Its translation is CASSYSIAGGQYEQYF.